Below, one TCR beta chain is given with its context. Its matching antigen is unknown. The record originates from a study of CD4 T cells in relation to SARS-CoV-2 and coronaviruses. Overall study: ViraFEST: approximately eleven-day antigen culture of PBMCs, then TCR beta CDR3 sequencing.

Assay: immunoSEQ multiplex PCR; the TCRdb copy retains only in-frame clones and omits some. The repertoire holds 15,000 to 20,000 clones, with about 80% as singletons. Before the COVID-19 pandemic, during about 2010-2018, CD4+ T cells were taken from unexposed donors. Isolation of CD4+ T cells took place after roughly nine days in culture. Unexposed-donor CD4+ T cells were probed with SARS-CoV-2 S/N and four cold-coronavirus spikes, cells permitting. Roughly 2 million PBMCs per well were cultured with 9 to 10 IU/ml IL-2. Germline loops: CDR1 SGHRS, CDR2 YFSETQ. The ends were cut back, 5 bases at V and 1 base at J, with 7 bases in the middle. The CDR3 spans 13 residues.

Source material: CD4+ T cells from PBMCs, cultured in vitro. The clonotype comes from a human donor in good health. This chain connects TRBV5-1 to TRBJ1-5; D uncertain. The CDR3 DNA is TGCGCCAGCAGTCTCACAAGCAATCAGCCCCAGCATTTT. Its translation is CASSLTSNQPQHF.